A selection of T cell receptor beta chains follows, all from one sample in a study of blood T cell repertoires in COVID-19. Here immunoSEQ multiplex PCR was the method, and the copy in TCRdb shows in-frame clones only, minus some. The sample lists over 60,000 clones, 83% occurring once. Sequencing input: peripheral blood. The receptors shown here come from a man aged 50 to 59 with COVID-19, enrolled during active disease. Each CDR3 is given with its conserved first and last residue. A D gene is named only where the DNA matches it firmly. Not every row has a clone size; where given, it reads once, few, many or a size class.

NA,NA,11,TRBJ2-2,TRBV6-5,TGTGCCAGCAAGCTGAGCGGGGAGCTGTTTTTT,CASKLSGELFF
TRBD2,NA,16,TRBJ2-2,TRBV5-1,TGCGCCAGCAGCTCTAGCGGGAGAACCAACACCGGGGAGCTGTTTTTT,CASSSSGRTNTGELFF
TRBD2,NA,15,TRBJ2-7,TRBV7-2,TGTGCCAGCAGCTCCGTAGCGGGGTTCTCCTACGAGCAGTACTTC,CASSSVAGFSYEQYF
NA,NA,14,TRBJ1-3,TRBV9,TGTGCCAGCAGCGCCTTTCGGACAGAAAACACCATATATTTT,CASSAFRTENTIYF
NA,NA,14,TRBJ1-6,TRBV5-6,TGTGCCAGCAGCCCTTGGGGGGGTAATTCACCCCTCCACTTT,CASSPWGGNSPLHF
NA,few,15,TRBJ2-7,TRBV27,TGTGCCAGCAGTTGGGGGGGCCCCGCCCTTTACGAGCAGTACTTC,CASSWGGPALYEQYF
TRBD1,NA,16,TRBJ2-7,TRBV7-8,TGTGCCAGCAGCACCCAAACCGGGACAGGGAACGACGAGCAGTACTTC,CASSTQTGTGNDEQYF
NA,NA,13,TRBJ2-4,TRBV28,TGTGCCAGCCAGGAGGGGGCCAAAAACATTCAGTACTTC,CASQEGAKNIQYF
NA,once,14,TRBJ2-7,TRBV19,TGTGCCAGTAGTAGGCAGGGGTGGGCAACCGAGCAGTACTTC,CASSRQGWATEQYF
TRBD1,NA,14,TRBJ1-5,TRBV6-5,TGTGCCAGCAGAGGGACAGGGAAAAATCAGCCCCAGCATTTT,CASRGTGKNQPQHF
TRBD1,NA,14,TRBJ2-7,TRBV18,TGTGCCAGCTCACCAGGACAGGGGGCCTACGAGCAGTACTTC,CASSPGQGAYEQYF
TRBD1,NA,13,TRBJ1-1,TRBV6-5,TGTGCCAGCACGGGCAGGGGGCGCACTGAAGCTTTCTTT,CASTGRGRTEAFF
NA,few,15,TRBJ1-3,TRBV30,TGTGCCTCCTCCCTCCCTGGGGGCAATGGAAACACCATATATTTT,CASSLPGGNGNTIYF
NA,once,15,TRBJ1-6,TRBV28,TGTGCCAGCAGCCCACCCCTAGGGGTGAATTCACCCCTCCACTTT,CASSPPLGVNSPLHF
TRBD2,NA,19,TRBJ2-3,TRBV9,TGTGCCAGCAGCCCCCCCGGACTAGCGGGAGGCCTGTTCACAGATACGCAGTATTTT,CASSPPGLAGGLFTDTQYF
NA,NA,15,TRBJ1-1,TRBV14,TGTGCCAGCAGCCAACGCTCAGGGTACGACACTGAAGCTTTCTTT,CASSQRSGYDTEAFF
NA,NA,13,TRBJ1-6,TRBV6-5,TGTGCCAGCAGGAGGTCCTATAATTCACCCCTCCACTTT,CASRRSYNSPLHF
TRBD2,NA,17,TRBJ2-3,TRBV23-1,TGCGCCAGCAGTCAGATTTTAGCGGGAGGGGGAACAGATACGCAGTATTTT,CASSQILAGGGTDTQYF
TRBD2,NA,15,TRBJ2-1,TRBV7-2,TGTGCCAGCAGCTTGATAGCGGGAGGGCCCTATGAGCAGTTCTTC,CASSLIAGGPYEQFF
NA,NA,14,TRBJ1-1,TRBV7-9,TGTGCCAGCAGCTCACCCGGGGGGGAGACTGAAGCTTTCTTT,CASSSPGGETEAFF
NA,NA,13,TRBJ2-7,TRBV6-1,TGTGCCAGCAGTGAAGCCCCCATCTACGAGCAGTACTTC,CASSEAPIYEQYF
NA,few,13,TRBJ1-1,TRBV6-5,TGTGCCAGCAGCCTACTGCCCGGCACTGAAGCTTTCTTT,CASSLLPGTEAFF
TRBD2,once,19,TRBJ2-3,TRBV20-1,TGCAGTGCTAGTTCCCCCGGGACTAGCGGGAAGGGGGGCACAGATACGCAGTATTTT,CSASSPGTSGKGGTDTQYF
TRBD2,few,15,TRBJ2-7,TRBV20-1,TGCAGTGCTAGTCCTTATGGGCTAGCGGATTACGAGCAGTACTTC,CSASPYGLADYEQYF
TRBD2,NA,15,TRBJ2-4,TRBV28,TGTGCCAGCAGTCCGGGACTAGGAGCCAAAAACATTCAGTACTTC,CASSPGLGAKNIQYF
TRBD1,NA,17,TRBJ1-6,TRBV5-1,TGCGCCAGCAGCCTAACAGGGGCCCCCAATCTGAATTCACCCCTCCACTTT,CASSLTGAPNLNSPLHF
NA,NA,14,TRBJ1-6,TRBV11-1,TGTGCCAGCAGTCCGACACTCCCTTCGCCACCCCTCCACTTT,CASSPTLPSPPLHF
TRBD1,NA,15,TRBJ2-3,TRBV7-6,TGTGCCAGCAGCCCCGGGACAGGGTTTAGAGATACGCAGTATTTT,CASSPGTGFRDTQYF
NA,NA,12,TRBJ1-2,TRBV28,TGTGCCAGCAGTTTAGCAGACTATGGCTACACCTTC,CASSLADYGYTF
NA,NA,13,TRBJ2-1,TRBV12-3/TRBV12-4,TGTGCCAGCAGTTTTCATGGGGCCGTAGAGCAGTTCTTC,CASSFHGAVEQFF
NA,NA,16,TRBJ1-1,TRBV6-5,TGTGCCAGCAGTCACTCAGCCGTTTTACGGGGCACTGAAGCTTTCTTT,CASSHSAVLRGTEAFF
NA,NA,15,TRBJ2-5,TRBV3-1/TRBV3-2,TGTGCCAGCAGCTCGCGCCAGCCAGGGTTGCAGACCCAGTACTTC,CASSSRQPGLQTQYF
TRBD1,NA,15,TRBJ2-7,TRBV30,TGTGCCTGGAGTCCGATCGGACAGGGGGCAAACGAGCAGTACTTC,CAWSPIGQGANEQYF
TRBD2,NA,15,TRBJ2-5,TRBV19,TGTGCCAGTAGTATTGATAGCGGGTACCAAGAGACCCAGTACTTC,CASSIDSGYQETQYF
TRBD1,NA,17,TRBJ2-7,TRBV4-2,TGTGCCAGCAGCCAAGATAGGCGGACAGGGCAACCCTACGAGCAGTACTTC,CASSQDRRTGQPYEQYF
TRBD1,NA,14,TRBJ1-5,TRBV30,TGTGCCTGGAGTGTAGGAGGGGGCGGTCAGCCCCAGCATTTT,CAWSVGGGGQPQHF
TRBD1,NA,14,TRBJ2-7,TRBV5-1,TGCGCCAGCAGCTTGGGGGACAGCTCCTACGAGCAGTACTTC,CASSLGDSSYEQYF
TRBD1,NA,15,TRBJ2-1,TRBV2,TGTGCCAGCAGCGACAGGGGCCCCACAGGAAATGAGCAGTTCTTC,CASSDRGPTGNEQFF
NA,NA,16,TRBJ2-3,TRBV4-1,TGCGCCAGCAGCGTAAAACTAGCACCTAGCACAGATACGCAGTATTTT,CASSVKLAPSTDTQYF
TRBD2,NA,14,TRBJ2-1,TRBV30,TGTGCCTGGGTTCTAGCGGCCTCCTACAATGAGCAGTTCTTC,CAWVLAASYNEQFF
NA,NA,13,TRBJ1-1,TRBV5-1,TGCGCCAGCAGCTTGGACGTGAGGACTGAAGCTTTCTTT,CASSLDVRTEAFF
NA,once,15,TRBJ2-5,TRBV5-1,TGCGCCAGCAGCTTGGCAAACAGGGTCTACGGGACCCAGTACTTC,CASSLANRVYGTQYF
NA,NA,14,TRBJ1-5,TRBV4-1,TGCGCCAGCAGCCAAGAGGGCTCAACGTGGCCCCAGCATTTT,CASSQEGSTWPQHF
NA,NA,12,TRBJ1-1,TRBV4-1,TGCGCCAGCAGCGGGGGGAACGGTGAAGCTTTCTTT,CASSGGNGEAFF
NA,medium-sized,16,TRBJ1-2,TRBV27,TGTGCCAGCAGTTTATCCCCAGGTACGATGAGCTATGGCTACACCTTC,CASSLSPGTMSYGYTF
TRBD1,NA,16,TRBJ1-5,TRBV7-8,TGTGCCAGCAGCTTCGTCGGACAGGTTAGCAATCAGCCCCAGCATTTT,CASSFVGQVSNQPQHF
TRBD2,once,14,TRBJ2-3,TRBV19,TGTGCCAGCAAGACTAGCGGGAGGAGGGATACGCAGTATTTT,CASKTSGRRDTQYF
TRBD1,once,13,TRBJ2-7,TRBV3-1/TRBV3-2,TGTGCCAGCAGACCCGGGACAGCCTACGAGCAGTACTTC,CASRPGTAYEQYF
TRBD2,NA,18,TRBJ2-1,TRBV4-2,TGTGCCAGCAGCCAAGATGAAAAGTCGACTAGCGGGAGGCATGAGCAGTTCTTC,CASSQDEKSTSGRHEQFF
NA,NA,15,TRBJ2-1,TRBV7-2,TGTGCCAGCAGCCTCGGGACTTCACGCTACAATGAGCAGTTCTTC,CASSLGTSRYNEQFF
NA,once,14,TRBJ1-1,TRBV5-1,TGCGCCAGCAGCGGGGGCCTCTCTGACACTGAAGCTTTCTTT,CASSGGLSDTEAFF
NA,NA,17,TRBJ1-5,TRBV7-8,TGTGCCAGCAGCTTGAATGCGATTCTCCGAGGTGGTCAGCCCCAGCATTTT,CASSLNAILRGGQPQHF
TRBD1,many,16,TRBJ1-1,TRBV6-6,TGTGCCAGCAGCTCCTACAGGGGGCTGGTGAACACTGAAGCTTTCTTT,CASSSYRGLVNTEAFF
NA,NA,16,TRBJ1-5,TRBV6-4,TGTGCCAGCAGTGGAGTTGCTGATACGAGGGTGGGGCCCCAGCATTTT,CASSGVADTRVGPQHF